The clone carrying this T cell receptor (beta chain) appeared many times. The sample originates from a study of T-cell reconstitution after alpha-beta-depleted transplantation in children. A TCRbeta library incorporating unique molecular identifiers was prepared. TCRdb called the PCR reads again in MiXCR, with one record for every CDR3 protein. The data show fewer than 90,000 distinct CDR3 sequences, 6% to 8.5% seen once. The CDR3 loop spans 17 amino acids. The germline V and J ends were trimmed by 3 bases and 5 bases, with 20 bases remaining between them. Germline values: CDR1 SGHRS, CDR2 YFSETQ. The receptor comes from a human donor who donated a stem cell graft to a child with acute lymphoblastic leukemia. The chain couples TRBV5-1 to TRBJ2-2; D is possibly TRBD1 or TRBD2 (5 bases each). The sample in question was PBMCs from the stem cell graft donor, obtained from the stem cell graft. CDR3 in amino acids: CASSSFGAKRETGELFF. As DNA, the CDR3 is TGCGCCAGCAGCTCCTTCGGGGCGAAAAGGGAGACCGGGGAGCTGTTTTTT. Based on the CDR3 plus reference TRBV5-1 and TRBJ2-2, the full variable domain is KAGVTQTPRYLIKTRGQQVTLSCSPISGHRSVSWYQQTPGQGLQFLFEYFSETQRNKGNFPGRFSGRQFSNSRSEMNVSTLELGDSALYLCASSSFGAKRETGELFFGEGSRLTVL.